This TCR beta chain stems from a study of shared clonotypes between healthy human individuals. Some clones are missing from TCRdb's copy, which holds only in-frame ones; the method was immunoSEQ multiplex PCR. The data hold 1.4 million to 1.5 million clones, with around 97% observed a single time. The V and J ends lost 7 bases and 3 bases, in that order; junction bases with no gene match: 0. The length of the CDR3 is 11 residues. Germline V CDR1 and CDR2: SGDLS, YYNGEE. The sequencing input was naive CD4+ T cells sorted from blood. Subset defined: CD45RA+ positively selected. This chain joins TRBV9 and TRBJ2-5, with TRBD2 matching 7 bases. This sequence originates from a man under 40 in good health. CDR3 in amino acids: CASGLEETQYF. CDR3 DNA sequence: TGTGCCAGCGGACTAGAAGAGACCCAGTACTTC.